Listed below are T cell receptor beta chains from one sample, sequenced in a study of T cells in Graves' hyperthyroidism and ophthalmopathy. TCRdb reprocessed the multiplex PCR reads via MiXCR and lists one record per CDR3 protein. The sample holds about 550,000 distinct CDR3 sequences, around 21% seen once. The specimen was blood. The source of these receptors is a man in his late teens or twenties with Graves' hyperthyroidism. The CDR3 runs from the conserved cysteine through the conserved F or W. The D gene is left open where the match is weak. The size entry is marked missing in some rows and otherwise reads once, few, many or a size class.

abundance	j_gene	d_gene	v_gene	CDR3aa	CDR3nt
many	TRBJ2-5	TRBD2	TRBV12-3/TRBV12-4	CASSSGLAGAETQYF	TGTGCCAGCAGTTCCGGACTAGCGGGGGCGGAGACCCAGTACTTC
-	TRBJ2-2	TRBD2	TRBV20-1	CSARDLSGGLTGELFF	TGCAGTGCTAGAGATCTAAGCGGGGGGCTCACCGGGGAGCTGTTTTTT
-	TRBJ2-4	-	TRBV6-2/TRBV6-3	CASRSGIRTRIQYF	TGTGCCAGCAGATCCGGGATTCGCACGCGGATTCAGTACTTC
few	TRBJ1-2	-	TRBV9	CASSELSTGIYGYTF	TGTGCCAGCAGCGAGTTGTCGACAGGCATCTATGGCTACACCTTC
many	TRBJ1-2	TRBD1	TRBV7-9	CASSPWDRANYGYTF	TGTGCCAGCAGCCCCTGGGACAGGGCAAACTATGGCTACACCTTC
many	TRBJ1-5	TRBD1	TRBV12-3/TRBV12-4	CASRTGGNQPQHF	TGTGCCAGCAGAACAGGGGGCAATCAGCCCCAGCATTTT
many	TRBJ1-2	-	TRBV20-1	CSARLFTKGFGYTF	TGCAGTGCTAGACTTTTCACTAAGGGCTTCGGCTACACCTTC
many	TRBJ1-2	TRBD1	TRBV20-1	CSAIDREDYGYTF	TGCAGTGCCATTGACAGGGAGGACTATGGCTACACCTTC
many	TRBJ1-2	-	TRBV6-5	CASSYGAGDGYGYTF	TGTGCCAGCAGTTACGGGGCGGGAGACGGCTATGGCTACACCTTC
few	TRBJ2-5	-	TRBV28	CASTPGVRETQYF	TGTGCCAGCACACCCGGGGTTCGCGAGACCCAGTACTTC
few	TRBJ2-2	TRBD1	TRBV5-5	CASSNQGAGELFF	TGTGCCAGCAGTAACCAGGGGGCCGGGGAGCTGTTTTTT
-	TRBJ2-5	-	TRBV12-3/TRBV12-4	CASSFTRDRETQYF	TGTGCCAGCAGTTTTACCCGGGACCGAGAGACCCAGTACTTC
many	TRBJ2-2	-	TRBV28	CASSLSLFNTGELFF	TGTGCCAGCAGTTTATCCCTCTTTAACACCGGGGAGCTGTTTTTT
many	TRBJ1-1	-	TRBV3-1	CASSQDPTEAFF	TGTGCCAGCAGCCAAGACCCCACTGAAGCTTTCTTT
-	TRBJ1-1	-	TRBV7-2	CASSLPGHRLGTEAFF	TGTGCCAGCAGCTTACCGGGACACAGGTTGGGTACTGAAGCTTTCTTT
many	TRBJ1-5	-	TRBV6-9	CAKTDYSNQPQHF	TGTGCAAAGACAGACTATAGCAATCAGCCCCAGCATTTT
-	TRBJ1-6	-	TRBV9	CASSVGGRANSPLHF	TGTGCCAGCAGCGTAGGTGGCAGGGCTAATTCACCCCTCCACTTT
many	TRBJ1-1	TRBD1	TRBV28	CASSRTGAATEAFF	TGTGCCAGCAGTCGGACAGGGGCGGCCACTGAAGCTTTCTTT
many	TRBJ1-2	TRBD1	TRBV28	CASSLSRTGMGYTF	TGTGCCAGCAGTTTATCGAGGACAGGGATGGGCTACACCTTC
-	TRBJ1-2	-	TRBV20-1	CSARETFAYGYTF	TGCAGTGCTAGAGAGACCTTCGCCTATGGCTACACCTTC
many	TRBJ2-2	-	TRBV5-1	CASGQSNTGELFF	TGCGCCAGCGGGCAGTCGAACACCGGGGAGCTGTTTTTT
many	TRBJ1-5	-	TRBV28	CASSFSVDSNQPQHF	TGTGCCAGCAGTTTCTCAGTAGATAGCAATCAGCCCCAGCATTTT
-	TRBJ1-2	-	TRBV28	CASSPGDFGRGYTF	TGTGCCAGCAGTCCCGGGGACTTCGGGCGCGGCTACACCTTC
many	TRBJ2-7	-	TRBV6-1	CASSEAQSPAYEQYF	TGTGCCAGCAGTGAAGCGCAGAGTCCCGCCTACGAGCAGTACTTC
few	TRBJ2-2	TRBD2	TRBV6-2/TRBV6-3	CASAPKRGASDTGELFF	TGTGCCAGCGCCCCCAAGCGGGGGGCCTCGGACACCGGGGAGCTGTTTTTT
many	TRBJ2-7	-	TRBV6-5	CASTSGRGHEQYF	TGTGCCAGCACCTCCGGCAGGGGCCACGAGCAGTACTTC
-	TRBJ1-1	-	TRBV7-3	CASSLGAGNEAFF	TGTGCCAGCAGCCTGGGTGCAGGTAATGAAGCTTTCTTT
-	TRBJ2-7	-	TRBV15	CATSRGVDYEQYF	TGTGCCACCAGCAGAGGGGTGGATTACGAGCAGTACTTC
many	TRBJ1-2	-	TRBV7-2	CASSLKHSLDGYTF	TGTGCCAGCAGCTTAAAACACAGCTTGGATGGCTACACCTTC
-	TRBJ2-5	TRBD1	TRBV24-1	CATSEIQGATETQYF	TGTGCCACCAGCGAGATACAGGGGGCAACAGAGACCCAGTACTTC
many	TRBJ1-5	-	TRBV27	CASSFTLGDQPQHF	TGTGCCAGCAGTTTCACCCTCGGGGATCAGCCCCAGCATTTT
-	TRBJ2-7	TRBD2	TRBV11-2	CASSLDAGLAGSYEQYF	TGTGCCAGCAGCTTAGATGCGGGACTAGCGGGATCCTACGAGCAGTACTTC
-	TRBJ2-7	-	TRBV20-1	CSARDTIHEQYF	TGCAGTGCTAGAGATACGATCCACGAGCAGTACTTC
few	TRBJ1-5	TRBD1	TRBV12-3/TRBV12-4	CASSPDRGLRQPQHF	TGTGCCAGCAGTCCGGACAGGGGGTTAAGACAGCCCCAGCATTTT
many	TRBJ2-5	-	TRBV2	CASSADSETQYF	TGTGCCAGCAGCGCCGACAGTGAGACCCAGTACTTC
many	TRBJ1-1	TRBD1	TRBV2	CASSGDSEAFF	TGTGCCAGCAGCGGGGACAGTGAAGCTTTCTTT